This entry describes one T cell receptor (beta chain). Its cognate antigen is unknown. The record originates from a study of T cell responses to AZD1222 COVID-19 vaccine. Whole-study results and caveats: Baseline testing showed seropositivity in only a handful of AZD1222 recipients. A rise in Spike-specific TCR breadth and depth followed two AZD1222 doses. The study reported that nearly half of spike-specific TCRs target unmutated variant regions. No repertoire was sampled before or during the peak T cell response, only after it.

TCRdb's copy holds only in-frame clones and misses some; the assay was immunoSEQ multiplex PCR. The sample consists of 160,000 or so clones, 85% to 90% of them appearing once. CDR3 length equals 15 residues. Per the germline V gene, CDR1 is SGHRS and CDR2 is YFSETQ. Trimming shortened V by 2 bases and J by 0 bases, and 12 bases separated the two germline ends. The origin of this receptor is an adult in good health. V usage is TRBV5-1 and J usage is TRBJ2-7, with a weak D call TRBD2 (6 bases). The source material was peripheral blood, sampled on day 0 of AZD1222 vaccination. For the CDR3, the DNA is TGCGCCAGCAGCTTAGGGACTGTCAGCTCCTACGAGCAGTACTTC. It is translated as CASSLGTVSSYEQYF.